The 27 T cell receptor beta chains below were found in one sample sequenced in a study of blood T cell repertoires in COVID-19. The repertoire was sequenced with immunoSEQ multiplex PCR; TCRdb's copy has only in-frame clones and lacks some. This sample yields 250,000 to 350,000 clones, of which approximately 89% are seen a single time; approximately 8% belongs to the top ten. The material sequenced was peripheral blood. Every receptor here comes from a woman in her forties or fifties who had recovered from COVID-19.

CDR3 in amino acids: CASSQDDIGAYEQYF. The CDR3 DNA reads as TGCGCCAGCAGCCAAGATGATATCGGAGCCTACGAGCAGTACTTC. V is TRBV4-1 and J is TRBJ2-7; D remains ambiguous. This CDR3 has 15 residues. Germline V gives CDR1 MGHRA, CDR2 YSYEKL. Deletions cut 0 bases from V and 2 bases from J, with 11 bases between.

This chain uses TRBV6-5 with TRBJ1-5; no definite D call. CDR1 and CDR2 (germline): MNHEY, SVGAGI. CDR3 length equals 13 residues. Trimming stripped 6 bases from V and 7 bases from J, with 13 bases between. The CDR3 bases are TGTGCCAGCAGCGTACGCTCGGGGCAGCCCCAGCATTTT. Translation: CASSVRSGQPQHF.

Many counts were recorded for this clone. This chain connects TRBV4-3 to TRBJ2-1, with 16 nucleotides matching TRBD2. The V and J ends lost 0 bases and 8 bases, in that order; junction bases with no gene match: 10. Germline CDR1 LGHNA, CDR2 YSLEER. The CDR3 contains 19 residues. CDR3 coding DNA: TGCGCCAGCAGCCAAGAACTGGGACTAGCGGGGGGGTCTCGGTATGAGCAGTTCTTC. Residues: CASSQELGLAGGSRYEQFF.

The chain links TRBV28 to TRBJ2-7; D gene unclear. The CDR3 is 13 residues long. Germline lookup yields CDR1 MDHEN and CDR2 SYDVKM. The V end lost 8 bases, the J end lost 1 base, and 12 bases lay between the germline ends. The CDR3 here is CASLSTESYEQYF. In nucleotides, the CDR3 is TGTGCCAGCCTGAGCACGGAGTCCTACGAGCAGTACTTC.

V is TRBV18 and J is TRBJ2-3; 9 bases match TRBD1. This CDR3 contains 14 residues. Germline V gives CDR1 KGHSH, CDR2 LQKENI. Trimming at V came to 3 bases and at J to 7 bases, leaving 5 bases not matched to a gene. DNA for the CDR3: TGTGCCAGCTCACCGAGGGACAGGGACCATACGCAGTATTTT. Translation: CASSPRDRDHTQYF. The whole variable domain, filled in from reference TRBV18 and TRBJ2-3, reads NAGVMQNPRHLVRRRGQEARLRCSPMKGHSHVYWYRQLPEEGLKFMVYLQKENIIDESGMPKERFSAEFPKEGPSILRIQQVVRGDSAAYFCASSPRDRDHTQYFGPGTRLTVL.

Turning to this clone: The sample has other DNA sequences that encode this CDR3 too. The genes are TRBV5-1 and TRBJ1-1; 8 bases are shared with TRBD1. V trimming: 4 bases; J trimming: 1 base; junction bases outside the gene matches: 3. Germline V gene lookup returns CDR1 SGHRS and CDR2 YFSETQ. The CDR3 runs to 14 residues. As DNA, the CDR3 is TGCGCCAGCAGCCCAGGGACAGGGAACACTGAAGCTTTCTTT. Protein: CASSPGTGNTEAFF.

DNA for the CDR3: TGTGCCAGCGCCGACAGGAATTCACCCCTCCACTTT. Protein product: CASADRNSPLHF. The chain employs TRBV2 and TRBJ1-6; D is perhaps TRBD1 (6 bases). V shed 8 bases and J shed 7 bases, with 9 bases lying between them. The CDR3 consists of 12 residues. Germline-derived CDR1 and CDR2 are SNHLY and FYNNEI.

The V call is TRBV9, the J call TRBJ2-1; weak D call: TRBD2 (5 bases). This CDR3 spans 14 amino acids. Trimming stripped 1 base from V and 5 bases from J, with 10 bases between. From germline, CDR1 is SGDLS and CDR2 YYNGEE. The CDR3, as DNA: TGTGCCAGCAGCGTAAGGTGGGAGCACAATGAGCAGTTCTTC. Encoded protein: CASSVRWEHNEQFF.

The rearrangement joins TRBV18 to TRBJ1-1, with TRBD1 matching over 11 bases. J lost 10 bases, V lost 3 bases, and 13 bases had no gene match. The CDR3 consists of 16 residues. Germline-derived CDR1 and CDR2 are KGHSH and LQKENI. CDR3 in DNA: TGTGCCAGCTCACCCGCAGCCGGACAGGGGGCTTTGGGAGCTTTCTTT. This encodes CASSPAAGQGALGAFF. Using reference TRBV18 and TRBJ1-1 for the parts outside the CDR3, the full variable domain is NAGVMQNPRHLVRRRGQEARLRCSPMKGHSHVYWYRQLPEEGLKFMVYLQKENIIDESGMPKERFSAEFPKEGPSILRIQQVVRGDSAAYFCASSPAAGQGALGAFFGQGTRLTVV.

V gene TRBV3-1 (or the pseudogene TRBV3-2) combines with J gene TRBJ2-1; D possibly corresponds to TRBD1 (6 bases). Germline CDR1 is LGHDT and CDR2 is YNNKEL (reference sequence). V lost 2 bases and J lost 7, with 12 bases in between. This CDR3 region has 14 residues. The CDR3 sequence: CASSQPGQTNEQFF. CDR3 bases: TGTGCCAGCAGCCAACCCGGACAGACAAATGAGCAGTTCTTC.

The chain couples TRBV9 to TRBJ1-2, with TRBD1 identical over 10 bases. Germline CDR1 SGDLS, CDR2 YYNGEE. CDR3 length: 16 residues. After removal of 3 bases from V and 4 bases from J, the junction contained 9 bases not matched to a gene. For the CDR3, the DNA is TGTGCCAGCAGCGCTCGGGACAGGGGCACGCTCTATGGCTACACCTTC. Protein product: CASSARDRGTLYGYTF.

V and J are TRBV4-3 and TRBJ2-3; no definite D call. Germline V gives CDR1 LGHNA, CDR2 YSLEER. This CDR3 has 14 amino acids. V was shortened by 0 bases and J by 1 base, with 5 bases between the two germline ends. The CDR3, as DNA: TGCGCCAGCAGCCAAGATTTCGGCACAGATACGCAGTATTTT. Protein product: CASSQDFGTDTQYF.

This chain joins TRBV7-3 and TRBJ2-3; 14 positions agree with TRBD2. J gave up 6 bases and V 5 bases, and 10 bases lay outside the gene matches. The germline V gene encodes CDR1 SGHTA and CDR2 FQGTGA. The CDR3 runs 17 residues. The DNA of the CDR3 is TGTGCCAGCAGCCCCCGACGACTAGCGGGAGGGATGGATACGCAGTATTTT. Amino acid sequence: CASSPRRLAGGMDTQYF.

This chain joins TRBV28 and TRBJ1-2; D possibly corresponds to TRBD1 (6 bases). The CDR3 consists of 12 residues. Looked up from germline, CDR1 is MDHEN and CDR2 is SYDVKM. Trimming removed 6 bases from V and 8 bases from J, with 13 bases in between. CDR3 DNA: TGTGCCAGCAGGCCACAGGGCCGAGGCTACACCTTC. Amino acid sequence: CASRPQGRGYTF.

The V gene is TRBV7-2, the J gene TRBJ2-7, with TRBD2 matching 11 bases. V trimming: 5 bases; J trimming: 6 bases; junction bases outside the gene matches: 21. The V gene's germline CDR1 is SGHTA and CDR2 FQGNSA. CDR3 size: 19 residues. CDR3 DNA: TGTGCCAGCAGCCCATCACTAGGTTGGACTAGCGGGTTACTGGCCGAGCAGTACTTC. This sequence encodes CASSPSLGWTSGLLAEQYF.

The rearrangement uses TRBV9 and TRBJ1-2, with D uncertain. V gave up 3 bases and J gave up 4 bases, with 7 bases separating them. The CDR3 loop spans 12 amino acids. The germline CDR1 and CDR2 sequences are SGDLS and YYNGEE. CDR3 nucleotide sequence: TGTGCCAGCAGCGCCCCGGGCTATGGCTACACCTTC. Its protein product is CASSAPGYGYTF.

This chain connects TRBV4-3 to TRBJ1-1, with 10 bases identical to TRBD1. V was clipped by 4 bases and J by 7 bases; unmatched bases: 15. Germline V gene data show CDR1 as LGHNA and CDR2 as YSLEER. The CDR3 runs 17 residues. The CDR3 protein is CASSRKTAAWDRGEAFF. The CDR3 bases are TGCGCCAGCAGCCGTAAAACTGCAGCCTGGGACAGGGGTGAAGCTTTCTTT.

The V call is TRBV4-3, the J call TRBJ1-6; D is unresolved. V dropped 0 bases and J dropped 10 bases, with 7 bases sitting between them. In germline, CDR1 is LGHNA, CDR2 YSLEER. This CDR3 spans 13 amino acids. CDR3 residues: CASSQELSSPLHF. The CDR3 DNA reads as TGCGCCAGCAGCCAAGAACTTTCATCACCCCTCCACTTT.

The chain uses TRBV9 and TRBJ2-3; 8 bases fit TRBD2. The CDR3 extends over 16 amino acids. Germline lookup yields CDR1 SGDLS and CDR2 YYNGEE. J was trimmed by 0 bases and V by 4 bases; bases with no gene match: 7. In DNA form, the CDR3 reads TGTGCCAGCAGCCCCCAAGCGGGAGCTAGCACAGATACGCAGTATTTT. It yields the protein CASSPQAGASTDTQYF.

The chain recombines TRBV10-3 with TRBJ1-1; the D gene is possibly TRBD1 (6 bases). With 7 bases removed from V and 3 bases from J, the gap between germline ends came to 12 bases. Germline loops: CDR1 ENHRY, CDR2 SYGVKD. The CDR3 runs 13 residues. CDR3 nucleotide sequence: TGTGCCATCATGGGCAGGGGCGACACTGAAGCTTTCTTT. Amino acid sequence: CAIMGRGDTEAFF.

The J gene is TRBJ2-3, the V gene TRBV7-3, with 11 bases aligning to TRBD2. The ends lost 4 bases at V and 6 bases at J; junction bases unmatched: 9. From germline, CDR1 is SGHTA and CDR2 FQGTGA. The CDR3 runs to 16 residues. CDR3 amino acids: CASSSGALAGVDTQYF. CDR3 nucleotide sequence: TGTGCCAGCAGCTCCGGCGCACTAGCGGGAGTGGATACGCAGTATTTT. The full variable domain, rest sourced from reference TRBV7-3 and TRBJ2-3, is GAGVSQTPSNKVTEKGKYVELRCDPISGHTALYWYRQSLGQGPEFLIYFQGTGAADDSGLPNDRFFAVRPEGSVSTLKIQRTERGDSAVYLCASSSGALAGVDTQYFGPGTRLTVL.

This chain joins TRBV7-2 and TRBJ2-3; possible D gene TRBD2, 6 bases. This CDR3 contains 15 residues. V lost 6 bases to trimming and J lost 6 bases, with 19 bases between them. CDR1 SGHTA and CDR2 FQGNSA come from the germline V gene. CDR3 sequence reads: CASRLNWAGPDTQYF. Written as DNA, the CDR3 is TGTGCCAGCAGATTAAATTGGGCGGGGCCGGATACGCAGTATTTT.

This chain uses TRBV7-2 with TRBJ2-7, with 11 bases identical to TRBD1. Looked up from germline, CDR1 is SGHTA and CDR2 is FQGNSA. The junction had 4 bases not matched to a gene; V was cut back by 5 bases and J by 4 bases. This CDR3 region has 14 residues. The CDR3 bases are TGTGCCAGCAGCGGACAGGGGGCGGTATACGAGCAGTACTTC. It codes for CASSGQGAVYEQYF. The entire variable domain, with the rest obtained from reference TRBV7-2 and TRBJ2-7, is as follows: GAGVSQSPSNKVTEKGKDVELRCDPISGHTALYWYRQSLGQGLEFLIYFQGNSAPDKSGLPSDRFSAERTGGSVSTLTIQRTQQEDSAVYLCASSGQGAVYEQYFGPGTRLTVT.

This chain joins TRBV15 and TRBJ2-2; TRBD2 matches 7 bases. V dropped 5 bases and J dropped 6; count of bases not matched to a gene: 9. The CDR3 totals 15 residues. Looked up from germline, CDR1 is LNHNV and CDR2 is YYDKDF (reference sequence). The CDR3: CATSGDPAGAGELFF. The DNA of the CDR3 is TGTGCCACCAGCGGGGACCCTGCGGGGGCCGGGGAGCTGTTTTTT. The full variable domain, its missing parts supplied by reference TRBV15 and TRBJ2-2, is DAMVIQNPRYQVTQFGKPVTLSCSQTLNHNVMYWYQQKSSQAPKLLFHYYDKDFNNEADTPDNFQSRRPNTSFCFLDIRSPGLGDTAMYLCATSGDPAGAGELFFGEGSRLTVL.

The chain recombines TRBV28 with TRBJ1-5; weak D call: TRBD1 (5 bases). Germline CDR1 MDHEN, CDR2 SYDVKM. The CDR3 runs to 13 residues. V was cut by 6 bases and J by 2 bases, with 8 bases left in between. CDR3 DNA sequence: TGTGCCAGCAGCCTACAGGGCAATCAGCCCCAGCATTTT. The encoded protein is CASSLQGNQPQHF.

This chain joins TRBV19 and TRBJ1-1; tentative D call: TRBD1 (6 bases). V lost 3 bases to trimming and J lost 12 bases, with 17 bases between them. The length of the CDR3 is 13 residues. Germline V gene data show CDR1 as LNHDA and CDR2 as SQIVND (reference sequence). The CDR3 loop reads CASSMERTDGPFF. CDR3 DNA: TGTGCCAGTAGTATGGAAAGGACAGACGGTCCTTTCTTT.

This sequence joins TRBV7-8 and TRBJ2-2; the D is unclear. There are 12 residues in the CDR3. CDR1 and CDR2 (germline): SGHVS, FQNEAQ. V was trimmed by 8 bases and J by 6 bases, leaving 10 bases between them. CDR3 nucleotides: TGTGCCAGCGGCTCCACGGCCGGGGAGCTGTTTTTT. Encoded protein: CASGSTAGELFF.